This T cell receptor beta chain originates from a study of blood T cell repertoires in COVID-19. The CDR3 runs 15 residues. V lost 3 bases, J lost 3 bases, and 12 bases lay in between. CDR1 KGHSH and CDR2 LQKENI come from the germline V gene. TCRdb keeps only in-frame clones here, not all; method: immunoSEQ multiplex PCR. The table shows 200,000 to 300,000 clones, with more than 70% occurring only once. V usage is TRBV18 and J usage is TRBJ1-5, with a possible D match to TRBD1 (6 bases). This sequence originates from a woman aged 45-65 years who had recovered from COVID-19. Material for sequencing was PBMCs or T cells enriched from blood (not recorded which). The CDR3 loop reads CASSPRQAFNQPQHF. The CDR3 DNA reads as TGTGCCAGCTCACCTAGACAGGCCTTCAATCAGCCCCAGCATTTT.